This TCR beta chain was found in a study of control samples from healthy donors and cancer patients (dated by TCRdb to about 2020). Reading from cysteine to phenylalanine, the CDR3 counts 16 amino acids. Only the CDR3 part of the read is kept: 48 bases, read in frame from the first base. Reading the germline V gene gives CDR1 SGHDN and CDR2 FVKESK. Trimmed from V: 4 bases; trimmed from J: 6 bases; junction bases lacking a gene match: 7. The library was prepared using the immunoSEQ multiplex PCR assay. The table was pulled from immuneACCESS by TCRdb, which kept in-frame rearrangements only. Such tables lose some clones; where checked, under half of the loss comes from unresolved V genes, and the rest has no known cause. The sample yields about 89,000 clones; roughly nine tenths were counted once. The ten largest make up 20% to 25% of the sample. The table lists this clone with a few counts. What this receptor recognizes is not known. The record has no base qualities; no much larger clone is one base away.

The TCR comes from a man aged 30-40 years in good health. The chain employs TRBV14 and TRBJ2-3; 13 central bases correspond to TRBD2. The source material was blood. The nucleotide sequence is TGTGCCAGCAGCCGGCCGGGACTAGCGGGGTACGATACGCAGTATTTT. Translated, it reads CASSRPGLAGYDTQYF.